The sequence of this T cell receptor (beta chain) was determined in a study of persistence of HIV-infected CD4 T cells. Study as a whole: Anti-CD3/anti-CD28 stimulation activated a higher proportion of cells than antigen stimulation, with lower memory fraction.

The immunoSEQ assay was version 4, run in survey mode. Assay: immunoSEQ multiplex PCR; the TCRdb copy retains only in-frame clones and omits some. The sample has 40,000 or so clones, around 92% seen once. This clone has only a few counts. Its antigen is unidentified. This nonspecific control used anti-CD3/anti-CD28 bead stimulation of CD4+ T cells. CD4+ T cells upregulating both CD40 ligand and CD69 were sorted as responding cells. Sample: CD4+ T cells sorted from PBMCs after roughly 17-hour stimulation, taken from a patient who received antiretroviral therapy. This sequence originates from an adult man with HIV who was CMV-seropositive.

CDR3 amino acids: CASSAGTGGSYGYTF. The DNA for the CDR3 is TGTGCCAGCAGCGCCGGGACAGGGGGCTCCTATGGCTACACCTTC. V gene TRBV27 combines with J gene TRBJ1-2; the match to TRBD1 covers 12 bases. CDR3 length equals 15 residues. The J segment lost 4 bases and the V segment lost 6 bases, leaving 6 bases of the junction unmatched. The V gene's germline CDR1 is MNHEY and CDR2 SMNVEV (reference sequence).